This paragraph reports one T cell receptor (beta chain). Germline CDR1 reads MNHNY; CDR2 reads SVGAGI (reference sequence). This CDR3 spans 12 amino acids. With 8 bases removed from V and 2 bases from J, the gap between germline ends came to 9 bases. Participants were aged about 18 to 95 years, lived in 24 US areas, and enrolled virtually. The source of the sample is a study of blood T cell repertoires in COVID-19. Across the whole study: Sites in the United States, Italy and Spain provided acute and convalescent COVID-19 samples. PBMCs, B-cell-depleted T cells, or T cells were the source of the cDNA or gDNA that made up the material.

Original methodology: Amplification with reference gene primers provided the estimates of nucleated cell counts. Assay used: immunoSEQ multiplex PCR; TCRdb lists only in-frame clones, some missing. V, J and clone size derive from that table, while D and trimming were established from the DNA sequence. Of around 390,000 clones in the sample, approximately 90% were seen once. This sequence originates from a woman aged 45-59 years who had recovered from COVID-19. Sequenced: PBMCs or T cells enriched from blood (not recorded which). The gene calls are TRBV6-6 and TRBJ1-2; D remains ambiguous. CDR3 sequence (DNA): TGTGCCAGCTCGCGAGGGAACTATGGCTACACCTTC. The encoded protein is CASSRGNYGYTF.